The 2 T cell receptor beta chains reported below all come from one sample, sequenced in a study of OX40 agonist ivuxolimab in advanced cancers. Data came from immunoSEQ multiplex PCR; TCRdb stores just in-frame clones and leaves some out. Here the sample spans 95,000 to 150,000 clones, over 85% being singletons. The sample in question was CD4+ or CD8+ T cells sorted from blood, obtained in a trial of the OX40 agonist ivuxolimab. These receptors were obtained from an adult with an advanced solid tumor such as melanoma, head and neck, liver or kidney cancer.

The chain employs TRBV5-4 and TRBJ2-7; 7 nucleotides agree with TRBD1. V gave up 3 bases and J gave up 0 bases; unmatched junction bases: 9. From germline, CDR1 is SGHNT and CDR2 YYREEE (reference sequence). The CDR3 length is 16 residues. CDR3 nucleotides: TGTGCCAGCAGCTCTCAACAGGGGACGGGCTCCTACGAGCAGTACTTC. Translated: CASSSQQGTGSYEQYF.

CDR3 region: CASSLVVAGGSEQFF. The CDR3 nucleotides read TGTGCCAGCAGCTTAGTGGTCGCGGGGGGGTCTGAGCAGTTCTTC. The J gene is TRBJ2-1, the V gene TRBV11-2; TRBD2 aligns across 9 bases. Trimming took 1 base from V and 9 from J; bases not matched to a gene: 7. CDR3 length equals 15 residues. Germline assignment: CDR1 SGHAT and CDR2 FQNNGV.